The present T cell receptor (beta chain) was sequenced within a study of T cells expressing NK-cell markers. Across the whole study: Sequencing of TCR beta repertoires drew on sorted CD3+CD56+NKG2C+, CD3+CD56+NKG2C- and CD3+CD56-NKG2C+ T cells. HCMV seropositivity marked seven of the eight sequenced donors; one was seronegative.

A 5'RACE template switching approach incorporating UMIs was used to make TCR beta cDNA. For each CDR3 protein, TCRdb gives one entry from its re-call of the 5' RACE reads, without DNA. The table gives about 260,000 distinct CDR3 sequences; the top ten clones make up roughly 0.4% of it. This TCR came from a man aged 18 to 35 in good health. Sequenced input: blood T cells: a sorted CD56 or NKG2C T cell subset, CD4+ or CD8+ T cells, or bulk PBMC T cells (not recorded which).

The CDR3 here is CASSLAVGPNTGELFF. This chain links TRBV5-1 with TRBJ2-2; TCRdb's D call of TRBD2 is untestable without DNA. Germline CDR1 SGHRS, CDR2 YFSETQ. This CDR3 region has 16 residues.